Listed below are T cell receptor beta chains from one sample, sequenced in a study of blood T cell repertoires in COVID-19. TCRdb's copy holds only in-frame clones and misses some; the assay was immunoSEQ multiplex PCR. The top ten clones hold about 4.5% of a sample with roughly 220,000 clones, over 75% of them seen once. The sequenced sample consisted of PBMCs or T cells enriched from blood (not recorded which). These receptors originate from a man aged 25 to 40 with acute COVID-19. CDR3s include the opening cysteine and the closing phenylalanine or tryptophan. A D gene is named only where the DNA matches it firmly. Not every row has a clone size; where given, it reads once, few, many or a size class.

j_call v_call cdr3_length d_call clone_size cdr3_aa cdr3_nt
TRBJ1-6 TRBV6-1 15 - - CASSEIRAIGSPLHF TGTGCCAGCAGTGAGATCAGGGCGATCGGGTCACCCCTCCACTTT
TRBJ1-2 TRBV30 15 - few CACLLDGLINYGYTF TGTGCCTGCCTACTAGACGGACTGATCAACTATGGCTACACCTTC
TRBJ2-5 TRBV7-7 15 - - CASSLEIGNQETQYF TGTGCCAGCAGCTTAGAAATCGGGAACCAAGAGACCCAGTACTTC
TRBJ1-1 TRBV2 14 TRBD1 - CASSEQGVGTEAFF TGTGCCAGCAGTGAACAGGGGGTTGGGACTGAAGCTTTCTTT
TRBJ1-3 TRBV5-1 14 - - CASGFGGAGNTIYF TGCGCCAGCGGTTTCGGGGGTGCTGGAAACACCATATATTTT
TRBJ1-1 TRBV30 16 TRBD1 - CAWSGRRDRINTEAFF TGTGCCTGGAGTGGCCGACGGGACAGGATAAACACTGAAGCTTTCTTT
TRBJ1-1 TRBV19 14 - - CASSITSENTEAFF TGTGCCAGTAGTATAACATCAGAGAACACTGAAGCTTTCTTT
TRBJ1-3 TRBV15 14 - many CATSTEGSGNTIYF TGTGCCACCAGCACTGAGGGCTCTGGAAACACCATATATTTT
TRBJ2-3 TRBV7-3 17 TRBD2 - CASSPTSGGQLTDTQYF TGTGCCAGCAGCCCCACTAGCGGGGGGCAACTTACAGATACGCAGTATTTT
TRBJ1-6 TRBV28 15 TRBD1 - CASSFIDRGDSPLHF TGTGCCAGCAGTTTTATAGACAGGGGTGATTCACCCCTCCACTTT
TRBJ2-5 TRBV11-2 14 - - CASSLDQVSETQYF TGTGCCAGCAGCTTAGATCAGGTCTCGGAGACCCAGTACTTC
TRBJ2-3 TRBV10-1 16 - once CASSESGRAGTDTQYF TGCGCCAGCAGTGAGTCGGGCAGGGCAGGCACAGATACGCAGTATTTT
TRBJ1-5 TRBV27 18 - - CASSFSSGGRGGNQPQHF TGTGCCAGCAGTTTTAGTAGTGGGGGCCGGGGCGGCAATCAGCCCCAGCATTTT
TRBJ1-6 TRBV7-9 15 TRBD1 - CASSQDRGYNSPLHF TGTGCCAGCAGCCAAGACAGGGGTTATAATTCACCCCTCCACTTT
TRBJ2-1 TRBV5-1 15 TRBD1 - CASSLAGTGINEQFF TGCGCCAGCAGCTTGGCAGGGACAGGGATCAATGAGCAGTTCTTC
TRBJ2-1 TRBV19 14 TRBD2 - CASSIDPLAGTPFF TGTGCCAGTAGTATAGACCCCCTAGCGGGGACCCCGTTCTTC
TRBJ2-7 TRBV4-2 16 TRBD2 - CASSRTSAEPSYEQYF TGTGCCAGCAGCCGGACTAGCGCGGAACCCTCCTACGAGCAGTACTTC
TRBJ1-2 TRBV12-5 16 TRBD1 - CASAITRQGVYYGYTF TGTGCTAGTGCCATCACTCGTCAGGGGGTGTACTATGGCTACACCTTC
TRBJ2-3 TRBV5-4 15 TRBD2 - CASSFSGIHTDTQYF TGTGCCAGCAGCTTCAGCGGGATACACACAGATACGCAGTATTTT
TRBJ2-3 TRBV7-2 16 TRBD1 - CASSPGPGQGADTQYF TGTGCCAGCAGCCCCGGTCCGGGACAGGGGGCAGATACGCAGTATTTT
TRBJ2-5 TRBV5-1 15 TRBD2 - CASSFQRGPGETQYF TGCGCCAGCAGCTTCCAGCGGGGGCCCGGAGAGACCCAGTACTTC
TRBJ1-2 TRBV9 13 - once CASSVDQNYGYTF TGTGCCAGCAGCGTAGATCAGAACTATGGCTACACCTTC
TRBJ2-3 TRBV6-5 13 TRBD2 few CASFGGSTDTQYF TGTGCCAGTTTCGGGGGGAGCACAGATACGCAGTATTTT
TRBJ1-1 TRBV27 16 - - CASSLSQGWMNTEAFF TGTGCCAGCAGTTTATCACAGGGATGGATGAACACTGAAGCTTTCTTT
TRBJ2-3 TRBV7-3 17 TRBD2 - CASSLGWLAGVEDTQYF TGTGCCAGCAGCTTAGGTTGGCTAGCGGGGGTTGAGGATACGCAGTATTTT
TRBJ2-3 TRBV10-3 14 TRBD2 - CAISATSGDGTQYF TGTGCCATCAGTGCGACTAGCGGGGATGGTACGCAGTATTTT
TRBJ2-2 TRBV19 14 - - CASNEAANTGELFF TGTGCCAGTAATGAGGCGGCGAACACCGGGGAGCTGTTTTTT
TRBJ1-6 TRBV27 14 - - CASSGSSYNSPLHF TGTGCCAGCAGCGGGAGCTCCTATAATTCACCCCTCCACTTT
TRBJ2-5 TRBV9 16 - few CASSVDGTLGGETQYF TGTGCCAGCAGCGTTGACGGGACCCTAGGGGGAGAGACCCAGTACTTC
TRBJ1-4 TRBV24-1 16 - - CATSDLQAGRAEKLFF TGTGCCACCAGTGATTTGCAGGCAGGAAGAGCTGAAAAACTGTTTTTT
TRBJ1-2 TRBV28 13 TRBD1 - CASSETGREGYTF TGTGCCAGCAGTGAGACAGGGCGCGAAGGCTACACCTTC
TRBJ2-3 TRBV27 17 TRBD2 - CASSFLMTSDDTDTQYF TGTGCCAGCAGTTTCCTTATGACTAGCGATGACACAGATACGCAGTATTTT
TRBJ1-5 TRBV6-7 10 - once CASSQKPQHF TGTGCCAGCAGTCAGAAGCCCCAGCATTTT
TRBJ1-5 TRBV5-1 15 - once CASSLGADTSTPQHF TGCGCCAGCAGCTTGGGGGCGGACACCTCAACGCCCCAGCATTTT
TRBJ1-2 TRBV6-5 13 TRBD1 few CASSWTGAVGYTF TGTGCCAGCAGTTGGACAGGGGCAGTAGGCTACACCTTC
TRBJ2-4 TRBV3-1/TRBV3-2 17 TRBD2 - CASSLPGLAGGLDIQYF TGTGCCAGCAGCCTCCCCGGACTAGCGGGGGGGCTAGACATTCAGTACTTC
TRBJ2-1 TRBV30 13 - - CACKAGGPNEQFF TGTGCCTGTAAAGCGGGCGGTCCTAATGAGCAGTTCTTC
TRBJ2-3 TRBV6-4 14 TRBD2 many CASSASGGADTQYF TGTGCCAGCAGTGCTAGCGGGGGGGCAGATACGCAGTATTTT
TRBJ1-3 TRBV7-2 13 - - CASSFYSGNTIYF TGTGCCAGCAGCTTTTACTCTGGAAACACCATATATTTT
TRBJ1-6 TRBV4-1 15 - few CASSQEGGGGKALHF TGCGCCAGCAGCCAAGAAGGGGGGGGCGGGAAGGCCCTCCACTTT
TRBJ2-7 TRBV7-9 18 - many CASTTSSQARSRSYEQYF TGTGCCAGCACAACTAGCTCCCAAGCAAGGTCGCGCTCCTACGAGCAGTACTTC
TRBJ1-1 TRBV5-4 14 - - CASSLAVMNTEAFF TGTGCCAGCAGCTTGGCGGTCATGAACACTGAAGCTTTCTTT
TRBJ1-3 TRBV6-5 14 - - CASSYGGPGNTIYF TGTGCCAGCAGTTACGGCGGTCCTGGAAACACCATATATTTT
TRBJ1-4 TRBV9 13 - - CASAIRENEKLFF TGTGCCAGCGCGATACGGGAAAATGAAAAACTGTTTTTT
TRBJ1-1 TRBV6-5 13 - - CASIKGGFTEAFF TGTGCCAGCATTAAGGGAGGTTTCACTGAAGCTTTCTTT
TRBJ1-1 TRBV19 16 TRBD1 - CASSKIRDRPNTEAFF TGTGCCAGTAGCAAGATCCGGGACAGACCGAACACTGAAGCTTTCTTT
TRBJ2-7 TRBV5-4 16 TRBD1 - CASSSYTGTASYEQYF TGTGCCAGCAGCTCATACACCGGGACAGCCTCCTACGAGCAGTACTTC
TRBJ1-4 TRBV7-2 14 TRBD1 once CASSLRTGNEKLFF TGTGCCAGCAGCTTGCGGACAGGGAATGAAAAACTGTTTTTT
TRBJ2-5 TRBV6-5 11 - - CASSSLETQYF TGTGCCAGCAGTTCCTTAGAGACCCAGTACTTC
TRBJ2-3 TRBV12-5 16 TRBD2 - CASASRLAGGTDTQYF TGTGCTAGTGCCTCGAGACTAGCGGGGGGCACAGATACGCAGTATTTT
TRBJ1-3 TRBV30 15 - many CAWSRDSGSGNTIYF TGTGCCTGGAGTAGGGACTCCGGCTCTGGAAACACCATATATTTT
TRBJ1-5 TRBV2 14 - - CASRFGHRNQPQHF TGTGCCAGCAGATTCGGACACCGCAATCAGCCCCAGCATTTT
TRBJ1-2 TRBV14 13 - - CASSQDQGYGYTF TGTGCCAGCAGCCAAGACCAGGGTTATGGCTACACCTTC
TRBJ2-7 TRBV5-4 15 TRBD1 once CASSQTQGATYEQYF TGTGCCAGCAGCCAAACACAGGGGGCTACGTACGAGCAGTACTTC
TRBJ1-6 TRBV6-5 12 - - CASSLQNSPLHF TGTGCCAGCAGTCTCCAGAATTCACCCCTCCACTTT
TRBJ2-1 TRBV9 15 TRBD2 - CASSAEGLAGREQFF TGTGCCAGCAGCGCAGAGGGGCTAGCGGGGCGAGAGCAGTTCTTC